This TCR beta chain comes out of a study of CD8 T cells in ankylosing spondylitis. General study results and limits: Disease-linked clones reportedly showed significant enrichment in matched ankylosing spondylitis synovial fluid.

It was by quantitative 5'-RACE with molecular barcodes that TCR beta libraries were made. One entry per CDR3 protein, called by TCRdb with MiXCR from the 5' RACE reads. In the table there are a few hundred thousand distinct CDR3 sequences, less than 25% of which are singletons. The V gene's germline CDR1 is SGHAT and CDR2 FQNNGV. The CDR3 is 13 residues long. Trimming removed 5 bases from V and 5 bases from J, with 12 bases in between. For this clonotype: The antigen remains unidentified.

The origin of this receptor is a female donor with ankylosing spondylitis or in good health (not recorded which). The chain joins TRBV11-2 to TRBJ1-2; D may be TRBD1 (5 bases). The material sequenced was blood, either unsorted or a sorted T cell fraction (not recorded which). CDR3 nucleotides: TGTGCCAGCAGCCCCGGGGGATGGTATGGCTACACCTTC. Amino acid sequence: CASSPGGWYGYTF. The full variable domain, completed using reference TRBV11-2 and TRBJ1-2, is EAGVAQSPRYKIIEKRQSVAFWCNPISGHATLYWYQQILGQGPKLLIQFQNNGVVDDSQLPKDRFSAERLKGVDSTLKIQPAKLEDSAVYLCASSPGGWYGYTFGSGTRLTVV.